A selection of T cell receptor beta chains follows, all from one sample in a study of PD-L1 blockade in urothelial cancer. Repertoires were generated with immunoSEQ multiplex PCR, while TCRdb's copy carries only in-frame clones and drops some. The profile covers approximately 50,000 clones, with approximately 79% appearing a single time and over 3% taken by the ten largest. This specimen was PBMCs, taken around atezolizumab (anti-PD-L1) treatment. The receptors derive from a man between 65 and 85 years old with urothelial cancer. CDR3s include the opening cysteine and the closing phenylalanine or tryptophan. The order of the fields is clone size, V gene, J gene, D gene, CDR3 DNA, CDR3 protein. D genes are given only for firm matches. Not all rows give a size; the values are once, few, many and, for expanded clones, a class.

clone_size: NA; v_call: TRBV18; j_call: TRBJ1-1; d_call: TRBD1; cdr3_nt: TGTGCCAGCTCGAAGGACAGGGGCTTGGATACTGAAGCTTTCTTT; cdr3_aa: CASSKDRGLDTEAFF
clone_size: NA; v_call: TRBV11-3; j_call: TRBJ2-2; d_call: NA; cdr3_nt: TGTGCCAGCAGCTTATCAGGGATCACCGGGGAGCTGTTTTTT; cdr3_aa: CASSLSGITGELFF
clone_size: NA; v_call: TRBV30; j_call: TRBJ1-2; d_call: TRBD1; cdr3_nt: TGTGCCTGGAGTGAGGGGGCCTGGAACTATGGCTACACCTTC; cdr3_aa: CAWSEGAWNYGYTF
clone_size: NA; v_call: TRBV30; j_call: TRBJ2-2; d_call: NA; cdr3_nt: TGTGCCTGCCCCCACTACCCAGGGGGGCGAGGCACCGGGGAGCTGTTTTTT; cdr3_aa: CACPHYPGGRGTGELFF
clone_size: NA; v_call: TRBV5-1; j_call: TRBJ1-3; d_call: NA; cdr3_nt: TGCGCCAGCAGCTTGGAACCGGGCTCTGGAAACACCATATATTTT; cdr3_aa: CASSLEPGSGNTIYF
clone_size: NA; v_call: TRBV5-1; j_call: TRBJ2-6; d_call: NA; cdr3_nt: TGCGCCAGCAGCCTGACAATCTCTGGGGCCAACGTCCTGACTTTC; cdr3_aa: CASSLTISGANVLTF
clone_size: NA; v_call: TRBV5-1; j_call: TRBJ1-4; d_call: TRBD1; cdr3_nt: TGCGCCAGCAGCTTGCTCGGACAGGGCTCTAATGAAAAACTGTTTTTT; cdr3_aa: CASSLLGQGSNEKLFF
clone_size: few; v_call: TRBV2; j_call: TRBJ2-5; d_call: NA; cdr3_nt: TGTGCCAGCAGTGAATGGGACAACCAAGAGACCCAGTACTTC; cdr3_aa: CASSEWDNQETQYF
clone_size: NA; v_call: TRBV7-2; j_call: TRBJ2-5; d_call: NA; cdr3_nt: TGTGCCAGCAGCTTAGGAACAGTAGGAGAGACCCAGTACTTC; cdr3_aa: CASSLGTVGETQYF
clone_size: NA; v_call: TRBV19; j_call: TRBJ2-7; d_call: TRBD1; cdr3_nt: TGTGCCAGTAGTATCTTGGGACAGGGGTACGAGCAGTACTTC; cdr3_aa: CASSILGQGYEQYF
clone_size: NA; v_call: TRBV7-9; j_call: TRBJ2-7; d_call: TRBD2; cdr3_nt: TGTGCCAGCAGCCCCGGACTAGCGGGATCCTACGAGCAGTACTTC; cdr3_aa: CASSPGLAGSYEQYF
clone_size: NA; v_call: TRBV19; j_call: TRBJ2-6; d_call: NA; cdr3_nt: TGTGCCAGTAGTACGGGTGGCAGATCCTCTGGGGCCAACGTCCTGACTTTC; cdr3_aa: CASSTGGRSSGANVLTF
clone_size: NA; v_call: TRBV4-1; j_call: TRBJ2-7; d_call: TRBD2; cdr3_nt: TGCGCCAGCAGCCAAGAGGAGACTAGCGGGAGGGCTAAGGCCGAGCAGTACTTC; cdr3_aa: CASSQEETSGRAKAEQYF
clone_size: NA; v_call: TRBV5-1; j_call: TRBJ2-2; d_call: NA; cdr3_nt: TGCGCCAGCAGCTTGGATAGGAACACCGGGGAGCTGTTTTTT; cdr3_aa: CASSLDRNTGELFF
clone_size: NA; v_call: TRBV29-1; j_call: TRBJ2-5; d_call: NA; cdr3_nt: TGCAGCGTTGAAACCTCGGGGACCCAGTACTTC; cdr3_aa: CSVETSGTQYF
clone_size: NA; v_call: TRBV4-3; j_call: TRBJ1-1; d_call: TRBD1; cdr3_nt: TGCGCCAGCAGCCAAGCTAACAGGGGCAGTGCTATTACCACTGAAGCTTTCTTT; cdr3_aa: CASSQANRGSAITTEAFF
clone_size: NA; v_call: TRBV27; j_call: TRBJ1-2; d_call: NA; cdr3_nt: TGTGCCAGCAGCCCCTCGGGGGGCCAAAACTATGGCTACACCTTC; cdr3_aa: CASSPSGGQNYGYTF
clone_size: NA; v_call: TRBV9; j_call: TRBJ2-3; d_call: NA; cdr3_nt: TGTGCCAGCAGTGACACAGGGTCAGATACGCAGTATTTT; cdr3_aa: CASSDTGSDTQYF
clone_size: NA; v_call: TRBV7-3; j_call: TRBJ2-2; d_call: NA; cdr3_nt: TGTGCCAGCAGCTTAGTTCCAGCGATGTTTACCCCGAACACCGGGGAGCTGTTTTTT; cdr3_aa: CASSLVPAMFTPNTGELFF
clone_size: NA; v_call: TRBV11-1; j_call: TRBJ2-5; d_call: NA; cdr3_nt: TGTGCCAGCAGCCCACGGTCTAGCTCTCAAGAGACCCAGTACTTC; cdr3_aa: CASSPRSSSQETQYF
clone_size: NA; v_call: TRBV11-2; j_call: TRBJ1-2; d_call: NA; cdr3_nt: TGTGCCAGCAGCTTAGATCCTTGGACAAAGGAAGGCTACACCTTC; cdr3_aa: CASSLDPWTKEGYTF
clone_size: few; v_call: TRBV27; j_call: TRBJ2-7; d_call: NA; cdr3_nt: TGTGCCAGCAGCCGGAGTAGTGGAGACCACTCCTACGAGCAGTACTTC; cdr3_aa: CASSRSSGDHSYEQYF
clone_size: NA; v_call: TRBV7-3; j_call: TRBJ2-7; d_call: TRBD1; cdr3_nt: TGTGCCAGCAGCTTAAACAGGGGCGACGAGCAGTACTTC; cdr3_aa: CASSLNRGDEQYF
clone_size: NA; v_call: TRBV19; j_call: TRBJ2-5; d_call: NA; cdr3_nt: TGTGCCAGTAGTAGGGGGGCTAGCGGCACCCTTACTCAAGAGACCCAGTACTTC; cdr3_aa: CASSRGASGTLTQETQYF
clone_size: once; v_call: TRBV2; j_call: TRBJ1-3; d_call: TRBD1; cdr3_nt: TGTGCCAGCAACCGACAGGGACAGGGAGACACCATATATTTT; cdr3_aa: CASNRQGQGDTIYF
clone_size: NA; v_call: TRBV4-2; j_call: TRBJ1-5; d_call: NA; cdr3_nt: TGTGCCAGCAGTAATACAGGGATGAGCAATCAGCCCCAGCATTTT; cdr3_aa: CASSNTGMSNQPQHF
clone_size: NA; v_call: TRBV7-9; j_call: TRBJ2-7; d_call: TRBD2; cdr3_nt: TGTGCCAGCAGCTTCTCGGGAGGCGGGAGAGGCGAGCAGTACTTC; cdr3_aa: CASSFSGGGRGEQYF
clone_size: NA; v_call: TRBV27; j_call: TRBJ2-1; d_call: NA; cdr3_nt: TGTGCCAGCAGTTCCTGGCCCGCCGAGCAGTTCTTC; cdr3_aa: CASSSWPAEQFF
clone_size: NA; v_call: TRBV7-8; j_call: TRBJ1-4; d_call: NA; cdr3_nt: TGTGCCAGCAGCTTAGAACAGGGCGGCGAAAAACTGTTTTTT; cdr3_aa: CASSLEQGGEKLFF
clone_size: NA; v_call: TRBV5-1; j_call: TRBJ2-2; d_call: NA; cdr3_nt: TGCGCCAGCAGCCTCCGGACTTCCACCGGGGAGCTGTTTTTT; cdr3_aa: CASSLRTSTGELFF
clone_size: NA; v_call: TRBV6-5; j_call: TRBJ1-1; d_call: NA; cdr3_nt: TGTGCCACCAATGGTCCGGGAACTGGAGCTTTCTTT; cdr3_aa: CATNGPGTGAFF
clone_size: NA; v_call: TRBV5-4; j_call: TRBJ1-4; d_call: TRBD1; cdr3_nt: TGTGCCAGCAGCTTACGGGCCGGACAGGGAAGACCTGAAAAACTGTTTTTT; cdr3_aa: CASSLRAGQGRPEKLFF
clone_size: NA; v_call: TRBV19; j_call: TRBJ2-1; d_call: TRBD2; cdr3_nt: TGTGCCAGTAGTTCCCACGAGCGGGAGTTCGGTGAGCAGTTCTTC; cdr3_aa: CASSSHEREFGEQFF
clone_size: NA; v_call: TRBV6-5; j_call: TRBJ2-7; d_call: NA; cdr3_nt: TGTGCCAGCCAAGGGGGGGTTACCTACGAGCAGTACTTC; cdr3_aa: CASQGGVTYEQYF
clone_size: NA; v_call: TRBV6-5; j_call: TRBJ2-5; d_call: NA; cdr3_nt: TGTGCCACCCAGGTCGCAGAGACCCAGTACTTC; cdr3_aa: CATQVAETQYF
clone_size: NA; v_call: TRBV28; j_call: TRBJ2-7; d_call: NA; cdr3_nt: TGTGCCAGCAGTTTACCAGGGGCCTACGAGCAGTACTTC; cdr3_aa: CASSLPGAYEQYF
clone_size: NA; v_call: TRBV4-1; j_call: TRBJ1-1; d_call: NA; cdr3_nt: TGCGCCAGCAGCCAATATACTAGGAACACTGAAGCTTTCTTT; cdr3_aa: CASSQYTRNTEAFF
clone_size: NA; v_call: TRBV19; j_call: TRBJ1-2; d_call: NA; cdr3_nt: TGTGCCAGTAGTATTTCCCCAGGGACTTATAACTATGGCTACACCTTC; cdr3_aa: CASSISPGTYNYGYTF
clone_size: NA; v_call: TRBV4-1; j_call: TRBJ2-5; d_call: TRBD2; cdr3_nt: TGCGCCAGCAGCCATTTCCCCGGGACTAGGGTAGAGACCCAGTACTTC; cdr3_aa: CASSHFPGTRVETQYF
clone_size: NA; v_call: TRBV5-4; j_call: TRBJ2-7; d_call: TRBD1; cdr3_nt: TGTGCCAGCAGCCGAGGGGGCGGGCGGGTCGAGCAGTACTTC; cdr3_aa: CASSRGGGRVEQYF
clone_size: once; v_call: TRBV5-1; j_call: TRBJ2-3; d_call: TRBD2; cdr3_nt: TGCGCCAGCAGCTTGGGGAGCGGGGGGGCTCGCACAGATACGCAGTATTTT; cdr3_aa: CASSLGSGGARTDTQYF
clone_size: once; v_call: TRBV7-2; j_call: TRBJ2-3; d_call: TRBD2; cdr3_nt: TGTGCCAGCAGCTTAGGACTACTAGCGGGGGGGCAGGATACGCAGTATTTT; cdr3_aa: CASSLGLLAGGQDTQYF
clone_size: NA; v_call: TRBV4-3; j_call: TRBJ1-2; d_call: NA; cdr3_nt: TGCGCCAGCAGCCAGGGGGGATTGGAGGGCTACACCTTC; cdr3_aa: CASSQGGLEGYTF
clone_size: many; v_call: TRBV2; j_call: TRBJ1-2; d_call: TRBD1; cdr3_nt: TGTGCCAGCAGTGGTCAAACAGGGGGCTGGGGTGGCTACACCTTC; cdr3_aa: CASSGQTGGWGGYTF
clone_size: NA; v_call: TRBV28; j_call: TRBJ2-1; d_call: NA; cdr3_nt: TGTGCCACTTCGGGACTCTCAGGTGAGCAGTTCTTC; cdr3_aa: CATSGLSGEQFF
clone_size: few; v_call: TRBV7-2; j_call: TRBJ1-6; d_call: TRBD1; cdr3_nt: TGTGCCAGCAGCTTATTAGGACAGGCGAGTAATTCACCCCTCCACTTT; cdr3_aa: CASSLLGQASNSPLHF
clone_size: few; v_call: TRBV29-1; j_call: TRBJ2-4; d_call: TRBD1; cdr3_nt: TGCAGCGTTGTAGGGGACAGCAAAAACATTCAGTACTTC; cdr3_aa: CSVVGDSKNIQYF
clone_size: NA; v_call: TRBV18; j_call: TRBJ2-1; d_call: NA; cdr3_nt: TGTGCCAGCTCACCGTTATCACTAACTAACAATGAGCAGTTCTTC; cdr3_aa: CASSPLSLTNNEQFF
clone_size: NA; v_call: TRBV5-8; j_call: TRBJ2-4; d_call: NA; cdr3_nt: TGTGCCAGCAGTAACCGGGACATCTTAGCCAAAAACATTCAGTACTTC; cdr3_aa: CASSNRDILAKNIQYF
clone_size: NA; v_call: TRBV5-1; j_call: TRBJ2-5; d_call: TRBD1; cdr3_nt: TGCGCCAGCAGCCTAGGGGGCCCTAAAGAGACCCAGTACTTC; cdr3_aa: CASSLGGPKETQYF
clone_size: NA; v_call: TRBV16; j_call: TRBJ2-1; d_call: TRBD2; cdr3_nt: TGTGCCAGCAGCCAAAGGGTGACTAGCGGGAGTAGGAATGAGCAGTTCTTC; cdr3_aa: CASSQRVTSGSRNEQFF
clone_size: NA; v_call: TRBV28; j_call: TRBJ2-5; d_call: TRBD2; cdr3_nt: TGTGCCAGCAGCCGACCGGGACTAGCGGGAGGGCCGGAACAAGAGACCCAGTACTTC; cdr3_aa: CASSRPGLAGGPEQETQYF
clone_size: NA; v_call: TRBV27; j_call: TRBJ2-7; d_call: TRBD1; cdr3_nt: TGTGCCAGCAGGAGGGACAGGGCGGGCTCCTACGAGCAGTACTTC; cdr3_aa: CASRRDRAGSYEQYF
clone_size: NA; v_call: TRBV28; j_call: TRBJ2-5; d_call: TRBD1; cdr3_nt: TGTGCCAGCAGGCCCGGGACAGGGACTTGGGAGACCCAGTACTTC; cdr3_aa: CASRPGTGTWETQYF
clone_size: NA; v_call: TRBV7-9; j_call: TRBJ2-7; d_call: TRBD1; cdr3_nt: TGTGCCAGCAGTTTTCAACCGGGACAGGGGAACGACGAGCAGTACTTC; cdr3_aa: CASSFQPGQGNDEQYF
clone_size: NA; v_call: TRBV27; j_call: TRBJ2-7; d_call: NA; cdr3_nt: TGTGCCAGCAGCCTAAACTCCTACGAGCAGTACTTC; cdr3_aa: CASSLNSYEQYF